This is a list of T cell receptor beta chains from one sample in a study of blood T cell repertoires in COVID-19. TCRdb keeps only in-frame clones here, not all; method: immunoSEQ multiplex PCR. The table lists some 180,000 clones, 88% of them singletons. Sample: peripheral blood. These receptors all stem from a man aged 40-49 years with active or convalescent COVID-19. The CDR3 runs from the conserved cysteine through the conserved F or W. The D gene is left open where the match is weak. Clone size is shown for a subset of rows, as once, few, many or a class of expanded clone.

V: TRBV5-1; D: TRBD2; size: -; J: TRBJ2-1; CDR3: CASSLVSGGGRNEQFF; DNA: TGCGCCAGCAGCTTGGTCTCTGGCGGGGGGCGCAATGAGCAGTTCTTC
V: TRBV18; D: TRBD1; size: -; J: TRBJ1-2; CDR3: CASSPSDREGYTF; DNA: TGTGCCAGCTCACCTTCCGACAGGGAGGGCTACACCTTC
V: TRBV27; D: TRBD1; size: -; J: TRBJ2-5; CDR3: CASSLSTGVVGETQYF; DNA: TGTGCCAGCAGTTTATCGACAGGGGTTGTAGGAGAGACCCAGTACTTC
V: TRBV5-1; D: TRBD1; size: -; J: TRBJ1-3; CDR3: CASSTGTGVGNTIYF; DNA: TGCGCCAGCTCAACCGGGACAGGGGTCGGAAACACCATATATTTT
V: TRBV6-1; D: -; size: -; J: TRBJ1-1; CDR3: CASSELGALSLTEAFF; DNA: TGTGCCAGCAGTGAGCTGGGGGCGCTAAGCTTAACTGAAGCTTTCTTT
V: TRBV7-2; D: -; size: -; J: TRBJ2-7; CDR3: CASSLFSGVTSEQYF; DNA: TGTGCCAGCAGCTTATTTTCCGGGGTTACTAGCGAGCAGTACTTC
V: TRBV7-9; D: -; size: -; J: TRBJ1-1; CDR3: CASSSPSRGRPIPDTEAFF; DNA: TGTGCCAGCAGCTCTCCTAGTAGGGGCAGACCAATCCCGGACACTGAAGCTTTCTTT
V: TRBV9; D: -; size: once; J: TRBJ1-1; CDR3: CASSVVVRVQNTEAFF; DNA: TGTGCCAGCAGCGTAGTGGTCCGGGTGCAGAACACTGAAGCTTTCTTT
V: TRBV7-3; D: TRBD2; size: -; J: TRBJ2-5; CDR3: CASSSGLAGGQETQYF; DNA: TGTGCCAGCAGCTCGGGACTAGCGGGGGGTCAAGAGACCCAGTACTTC
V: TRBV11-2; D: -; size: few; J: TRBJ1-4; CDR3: CASSLDTDRLFF; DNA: TGTGCCAGCAGCTTAGATACAGACAGACTGTTTTTT
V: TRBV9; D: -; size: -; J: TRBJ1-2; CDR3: CASSFTGTTSIFNYGYTF; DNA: TGTGCCAGCAGCTTTACTGGGACTACCTCAATCTTTAACTATGGCTACACCTTC
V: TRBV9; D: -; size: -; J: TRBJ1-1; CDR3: CASSVARGRSTEAFF; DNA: TGTGCCAGCAGCGTAGCGCGGGGGAGAAGCACTGAAGCTTTCTTT
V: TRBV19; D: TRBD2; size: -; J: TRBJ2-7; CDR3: CASSIGLAGGYEQYF; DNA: TGTGCCAGTAGTATAGGACTAGCGGGAGGGTACGAGCAGTACTTC
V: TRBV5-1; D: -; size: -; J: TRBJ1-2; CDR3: CASSLINTNYGYTF; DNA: TGCGCCAGCAGCTTGATCAACACCAACTATGGCTACACCTTC
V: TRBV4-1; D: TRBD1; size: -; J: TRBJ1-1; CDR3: CASSQELRRQGVRGNTEAFF; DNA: TGCGCCAGCAGCCAAGAACTCAGGCGACAGGGGGTTAGGGGGAACACTGAAGCTTTCTTT
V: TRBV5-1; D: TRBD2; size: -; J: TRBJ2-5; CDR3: CASSAGLAGGGETQYF; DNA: TGCGCCAGCAGCGCGGGACTAGCGGGGGGCGGGGAGACCCAGTACTTC
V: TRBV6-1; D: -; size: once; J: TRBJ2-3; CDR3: CASSDGLLTDTQYF; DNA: TGTGCCAGCAGTGACGGACTCCTCACAGATACGCAGTATTTT
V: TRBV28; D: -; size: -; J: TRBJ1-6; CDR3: CASSLLGQGKNSPLHF; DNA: TGTGCCAGCAGTTTATTAGGGCAGGGCAAAAATTCACCCCTCCACTTT
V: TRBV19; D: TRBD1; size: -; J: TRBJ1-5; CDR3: CASSPFLDRGNQPQHF; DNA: TGTGCCAGTAGTCCCTTTTTGGACAGGGGCAATCAGCCCCAGCATTTT
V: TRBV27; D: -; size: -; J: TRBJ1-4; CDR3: CASSLEAPAKKLFF; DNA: TGTGCCAGCAGTTTAGAGGCCCCGGCAAAGAAACTGTTTTTT
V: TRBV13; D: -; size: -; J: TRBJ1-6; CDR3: CASSLYREGSPLHF; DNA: TGTGCCAGCAGCTTATACAGGGAGGGCTCACCCCTCCACTTT
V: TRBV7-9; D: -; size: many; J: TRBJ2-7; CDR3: CASSLAGQSYEQYF; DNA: TGTGCCAGCAGCTTAGCGGGACAATCATACGAGCAGTACTTC
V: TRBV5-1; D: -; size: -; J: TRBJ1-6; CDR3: CASSLDPGANSPLHF; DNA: TGCGCCAGCAGCTTGGACCCTGGGGCTAATTCACCCCTCCACTTT